This is a list of T cell receptor beta chains from one sample in a study of blood T cell repertoires in COVID-19. Produced via immunoSEQ multiplex PCR; TCRdb's table is partial and in-frame only. This table has 100,000 to 150,000 clones, 80% to 90% appearing once. Sequences were obtained from peripheral blood. The receptors shown here come from an elderly man with active or convalescent COVID-19. CDR3s include the opening cysteine and the closing phenylalanine or tryptophan. Some rows mark clone size as missing; the rest say once, few, many or name a class of expanded clone.

j_call | clone_size | v_call | cdr3_aa
TRBJ1-1 | - | TRBV18 | CASSPQEVGTEAFF
TRBJ2-1 | - | TRBV5-4 | CASSGGGEYNEQFF
TRBJ2-3 | - | TRBV28 | CASSPAGGGTDTQYF
TRBJ1-5 | once | TRBV19 | CASSKTGDVQPQHF
TRBJ2-2 | - | TRBV6-5 | CASRLGSHTGELFF
TRBJ2-5 | - | TRBV19 | CASSFQGQSQETQYF
TRBJ1-5 | few | TRBV25-1 | CASSETGVGQPQHF
TRBJ1-2 | - | TRBV4-3 | CASSQEQDRTNYGYTF
TRBJ1-5 | - | TRBV28 | CASSSENGQPQHF
TRBJ2-4 | - | TRBV18 | CASVRDFGAKNIQYF
TRBJ2-2 | - | TRBV4-3 | CASSQDSRLTGELFF
TRBJ2-6 | - | TRBV10-3 | CAISGGPQGFSGANVLTF
TRBJ2-7 | - | TRBV19 | CASNPTGKPSYEQYF
TRBJ1-1 | once | TRBV15 | CATSRDRTDWYTEAFF
TRBJ2-2 | many | TRBV3-1/TRBV3-2 | CASSRTFPNTGELFF
TRBJ2-1 | - | TRBV5-6 | CASSLGGLTYNEQFF
TRBJ1-2 | once | TRBV6-5 | CASSYRYGYTF
TRBJ1-2 | - | TRBV7-8 | CASSPGAVSNYGYTF
TRBJ2-1 | few | TRBV19 | CASSMGTLTYNEQFF
TRBJ2-5 | - | TRBV4-1 | CASSQDRGTQETQYF
TRBJ1-4 | - | TRBV4-3 | CASSPGGADGKLFF
TRBJ2-3 | - | TRBV23-1 | CASSQYEGPDTQYF
TRBJ1-2 | once | TRBV10-3 | CAISAGGYGYTF
TRBJ1-1 | - | TRBV29-1 | CSVDSLNTEAFF
TRBJ2-1 | - | TRBV7-2 | CASSVGQGANNEQFF
TRBJ1-2 | - | TRBV12-3/TRBV12-4 | CAKNRGGYTF
TRBJ2-7 | - | TRBV5-1 | CASRLSDRVGYEQYF
TRBJ2-2 | once | TRBV5-4 | CASSLGVVGQANTGELFF
TRBJ1-1 | - | TRBV27 | CASSFIAMNTEAFF